The clone carrying this TCR beta chain was counted a few times. The CDR3 length is 19 residues. Per the germline V gene, CDR1 is KGHSH and CDR2 is LQKENI. V lost 1 base, J lost 7 bases, and 14 bases stayed unmatched. This record comes from a study of T cells in Graves' hyperthyroidism and ophthalmopathy. Amplified TCR beta CDR3 regions derived from RNA transcripts. The HTBI primer set was used in a first-round RT-PCR of the TCR CDR3. One entry per CDR3 protein results from TCRdb running MiXCR on the multiplex PCR reads. This sample yields around 690,000 distinct CDR3 sequences, of which roughly 17% are seen a single time; 15% to 18% belongs to the top ten.

This chain links TRBV18 with TRBJ2-1; 12 positions match TRBD2. The sequenced sample consisted of blood. The receptor comes from a man aged 45-65 years with Graves' hyperthyroidism. CDR3 DNA sequence: TGTGCCAGCTCACCACGGACTGTTCTAGCGGGAGGGCCCGGAAATGAGCAGTTCTTC. This codes for CASSPRTVLAGGPGNEQFF.